Listed here are 32 T cell receptor beta chains from one sample, sequenced in a study of cytomegalovirus exposure and HLA in healthy donors. 60 Vbeta and 13 Jbeta primers were used in PCR. Method: immunoSEQ multiplex PCR; TCRdb's copy keeps in-frame clones and lacks some. The sample lists roughly 180,000 clones, about 77% occurring once. Sequenced input: PBMCs. The receptors originated from a female donor in good health and CMV-seronegative.

The chain links TRBV12-5 to TRBJ2-1, with a weak D call TRBD2 (5 bases). Per the germline V gene, CDR1 is LGHNT and CDR2 is FRNRAP. V shed 0 bases and J shed 6 bases, with 12 bases lying between them. The CDR3 extends over 15 amino acids. Here the CDR3 DNA reads TGTGCTAGTGGTTTGGTACTGGGCAGCGGCAATGAGCAGTTCTTC. Translating gives CASGLVLGSGNEQFF.

The chain uses TRBV9 and TRBJ1-2, with TRBD1 matching over 10 bases. This CDR3 has 13 amino acids. J gave up 6 bases and V 2 bases, and 1 base lay outside the gene matches. Germline CDR1 and CDR2: SGDLS and YYNGEE. The DNA of the CDR3 is TGTGCCAGCAGCGTGGGGACAGGGGATGGCTACACCTTC. Residues: CASSVGTGDGYTF.

This clone was picked up a small number of times. The chain carries TRBV11-3 and TRBJ2-2, with no clear D. CDR1 is SGHNT, CDR2 YENEEA, per germline. V was shortened by 2 bases and J by 4 bases, with 5 bases between the two germline ends. The CDR3 consists of 13 residues. Here the CDR3 reads CASSLSSTGELFF. DNA of the CDR3: TGTGCCAGCAGCTTAAGCTCCACCGGGGAGCTGTTTTTT.

The V call is TRBV5-1, the J call TRBJ2-5, with 7 bases that match TRBD1. The CDR3 has 14 amino acids. V gave up 3 bases and J gave up 1 base; unmatched junction bases: 3. The germline CDR1 and CDR2 sequences are SGHRS and YFSETQ. In nucleotides, the CDR3 is TGCGCCAGCAGCTCAGGGACAGCCCAAGAGACCCAGTACTTC. Its translation: CASSSGTAQETQYF. The variable domain in full, with the rest retrieved from reference TRBV5-1 and TRBJ2-5, is KAGVTQTPRYLIKTRGQQVTLSCSPISGHRSVSWYQQTPGQGLQFLFEYFSETQRNKGNFPGRFSGRQFSNSRSEMNVSTLELGDSALYLCASSSGTAQETQYFGPGTRLLVL.

The gene calls are TRBV6-1 and TRBJ1-2, with D possibly matching TRBD1 (5 bases). V was shortened by 1 base and J by 4 bases, with 13 bases between the two germline ends. The CDR3 has 15 residues. Germline-derived CDR1 and CDR2 are MNHNS and SASEGT. The CDR3 nucleotides are TGTGCCAGCAGTGAAGGCCCGCGGGGGATCTATGGCTACACCTTC. This gives the protein CASSEGPRGIYGYTF.

This rearrangement joins TRBV30 to TRBJ1-3; no firm D call. V was pared by 6 bases and J by 5 bases, with 14 bases between. Germline-derived CDR1 and CDR2 are GTSNPN and SVGIG (reference sequence). The CDR3 covers 13 residues. The CDR3 sequence is CACMAADRNTIYF. The CDR3 bases are TGTGCCTGCATGGCGGCAGATAGAAACACCATATATTTT.

V and J are TRBV7-8 and TRBJ2-7; weak D call: TRBD2 (5 bases). The CDR3 runs 13 residues. Germline-derived CDR1 and CDR2 are SGHVS and FQNEAQ. V dropped 1 base and J dropped 6 bases, with 10 bases sitting between them. The CDR3: CASSLEREIEQYF. The CDR3 nucleotides read TGTGCCAGCAGCTTAGAAAGGGAGATCGAGCAGTACTTC. The full variable domain, rest sourced from reference TRBV7-8 and TRBJ2-7, is GAGVSQSPRYKVAKRGQDVALRCDPISGHVSLFWYQQALGQGPEFLTYFQNEAQLDKSGLPSDRFFAERPEGSVSTLKIQRTQQEDSAVYLCASSLEREIEQYFGPGTRLTVT.

This clone has just one count. J is TRBJ2-2 and V is TRBV27, with TRBD1 matching over 12 bases. Germline V gene data show CDR1 as MNHEY and CDR2 as SMNVEV (reference sequence). J gave up 8 bases and V 5 bases, and 9 bases lay outside the gene matches. CDR3 length: 16 residues. CDR3 sequence reads: CASSRPGQGAVGELFF. The CDR3 coding sequence is TGTGCCAGCAGTCGTCCGGGACAGGGGGCGGTGGGGGAGCTGTTTTTT.

V is TRBV7-8 and J is TRBJ1-6; a weak D match, TRBD1 (6 bases). Germline lookup yields CDR1 SGHVS and CDR2 FQNEAQ. There are 13 residues in the CDR3. V was pared by 3 bases and J by 7 bases, with 7 bases between. The CDR3 reads CASSFGQNSPLHF. CDR3 DNA: TGTGCCAGCAGCTTCGGACAGAATTCACCCCTCCACTTT.

The chain has TRBV14 and TRBJ2-7; 7 bases line up with TRBD2. The germline CDR1 and CDR2 sequences are SGHDN and FVKESK. The trim removed 1 base at V and 0 bases at J, leaving 6 bases unmatched. This CDR3 has 16 residues. The CDR3 nucleotides are TGTGCCAGCAGCCAAGGACCCAAGCGGGGCTCCTACGAGCAGTACTTC. Amino acids: CASSQGPKRGSYEQYF.

V gene TRBV28 combines with J gene TRBJ2-1, with 8 bases matching TRBD2. Per the germline V gene, CDR1 is MDHEN and CDR2 is SYDVKM. The CDR3 covers 16 residues. J lost 7 bases, V lost 5 bases, and 13 bases had no gene match. The CDR3 region is CASSSGGGWTRNEQFF. As DNA, the CDR3 is TGTGCCAGCAGTAGCGGGGGTGGGTGGACTAGAAATGAGCAGTTCTTC.

The chain carries TRBV19 and TRBJ1-1; D may be TRBD1 (5 bases). CDR3 length equals 13 residues. Trimming removed 1 base at V and 6 bases at J, with 9 bases between. Per the germline V gene, CDR1 is LNHDA and CDR2 is SQIVND (reference sequence). CDR3 DNA: TGTGCCAGTAGTATAGTTTGGGGCGCTGAAGCTTTCTTT. It specifies CASSIVWGAEAFF.

The chain joins TRBV7-9 to TRBJ1-3; no reliable D call. Trimming stripped 3 bases from V and 4 bases from J, with 10 bases between. Germline CDR1 SEHNR, CDR2 FQNEAQ (reference sequence). The CDR3 consists of 14 residues. The CDR3 DNA reads as TGTGCCAGCAGCTTTGGGGAGGCAGGAAACACCATATATTTT. Its translation is CASSFGEAGNTIYF.

In this sample, this clone turned up a few times. The chain employs TRBV13 and TRBJ2-3; D might be TRBD1 (6 bases). The CDR3 sequence is 16 residues long. Trimming stripped 7 bases from V and 0 bases from J, with 17 bases between. Per the germline V gene, CDR1 is PRHDT and CDR2 is FYEKMQ (reference sequence). CDR3 in amino acids: CASKKMGAFSTDTQYF. The CDR3 DNA follows: TGTGCCAGCAAGAAAATGGGGGCTTTCAGCACAGATACGCAGTATTTT.

The chain combines TRBV7-9 with TRBJ2-7; maybe TRBD2 (6 bases). The CDR3 is made up of 15 amino acids. V lost 1 base and J 4 bases, leaving 14 bases between the germline ends. The germline gives CDR1 SEHNR, CDR2 FQNEAQ (reference sequence). The CDR3 loop is CASSLEGGATYEQYF. CDR3 DNA sequence: TGTGCCAGCAGCTTAGAGGGCGGGGCTACATACGAGCAGTACTTC. Together with reference TRBV7-9 and TRBJ2-7, the CDR3 gives the full variable domain: DTGVSQNPRHKITKRGQNVTFRCDPISEHNRLYWYRQTLGQGPEFLTYFQNEAQLEKSRLLSDRFSAERPKGSFSTLEIQRTEQGDSAMYLCASSLEGGATYEQYFGPGTRLTVT.

The rearrangement uses TRBV5-1 and TRBJ2-7; 9 bases align to TRBD1. The length of the CDR3 is 15 residues. V was clipped by 7 bases and J by 3 bases; unmatched bases: 11. CDR1 and CDR2 (germline): SGHRS, YFSETQ. The CDR3 spells CASGLTGGDSYEQYF. CDR3 nucleotides: TGCGCCAGCGGGCTAACAGGGGGCGACAGCTACGAGCAGTACTTC. Drawing the rest from reference TRBV5-1 and TRBJ2-7, the complete variable domain is KAGVTQTPRYLIKTRGQQVTLSCSPISGHRSVSWYQQTPGQGLQFLFEYFSETQRNKGNFPGRFSGRQFSNSRSEMNVSTLELGDSALYLCASGLTGGDSYEQYFGPGTRLTVT.

The gene calls are TRBV5-1 and TRBJ2-1, with 9 bases lining up with TRBD2. Germline loops: CDR1 SGHRS, CDR2 YFSETQ. The CDR3 loop spans 17 amino acids. V lost 1 base, J lost 7 bases, and 12 bases stayed unmatched. This CDR3 reads CASSLKVASGNQNEQFF. CDR3 bases: TGCGCCAGCAGCTTGAAGGTCGCTAGCGGGAACCAGAATGAGCAGTTCTTC.

The gene calls are TRBV5-1 and TRBJ1-3; a weak D match, TRBD1 (6 bases). V lost 0 bases to trimming and J lost 0 bases, with 13 bases between them. The CDR3 is 17 amino acids. Germline V CDR1 and CDR2: SGHRS, YFSETQ. The CDR3 DNA follows: TGCGCCAGCAGCTTGGACCGGGACACCCACTCTGGAAACACCATATATTTT. Translating gives CASSLDRDTHSGNTIYF.

This clone was counted only a few times. The rearrangement links TRBV9 to TRBJ2-1; 11 nucleotides match TRBD2. The junction had 12 bases not matched to a gene; V was cut back by 4 bases and J by 9 bases. Looked up from germline, CDR1 is SGDLS and CDR2 is YYNGEE. The CDR3 contains 16 residues. CDR3 amino acids: CASSKTSGISVGEQFF. Here the CDR3 DNA reads TGTGCCAGCAGCAAGACTAGCGGGATCTCGGTAGGTGAGCAGTTCTTC.

V usage is TRBV9 and J usage is TRBJ1-3; D is possibly TRBD1 (5 bases). CDR1 SGDLS and CDR2 YYNGEE come from the germline V gene. This CDR3 has 15 amino acids. The V gene lost 3 bases and the J gene lost 0 bases, with 10 bases spanning the gap. The CDR3 reads CASSARDFSGNTIYF. CDR3 coding DNA: TGTGCCAGCAGCGCCAGGGACTTCTCTGGAAACACCATATATTTT.

This chain uses TRBV28 with TRBJ2-2, with D tentatively TRBD2 (5 bases). The CDR3 sequence is 17 residues long. With 8 bases removed from V and 4 bases from J, the gap between germline ends came to 23 bases. Per germline, CDR1 MDHEN and CDR2 SYDVKM. The DNA of the CDR3 is TGTGCCAGCTGCGTGCGCGGGCAGCTCTTTTTCACCGGGGAGCTGTTTTTT. This encodes CASCVRGQLFFTGELFF.

This clone has more than one count but fewer than ten. The J gene is TRBJ1-1, the V gene TRBV19, with D maybe TRBD1 (5 bases). This CDR3 contains 15 residues. Trimming shortened V by 3 bases and J by 5 bases, and 16 bases separated the two germline ends. Germline values: CDR1 LNHDA, CDR2 SQIVND (reference sequence). CDR3 nucleotides: TGTGCCAGTAGTATTGTAGGCGGGGGTCGGACTGAAGCTTTCTTT. It codes for CASSIVGGGRTEAFF.

The rearrangement joins TRBV7-8 to TRBJ2-5; D possibly corresponds to TRBD2 (6 bases). V lost 3 bases and J lost 5, with 10 bases in between. Germline CDR1 SGHVS, CDR2 FQNEAQ. This CDR3 comprises 13 residues. CDR3 residues: CASSFGGWETQYF. CDR3 DNA sequence: TGTGCCAGCAGCTTCGGGGGATGGGAGACCCAGTACTTC.

This chain joins TRBV2 and TRBJ1-3; D is perhaps TRBD1 (5 bases). V was pared by 4 bases and J by 7 bases, with 11 bases between. Germline CDR1 is SNHLY and CDR2 is FYNNEI. The CDR3 is made up of 13 amino acids. The CDR3 coding sequence is TGTGCCAGCAGTGTACAGGTAGCCAACACCATATATTTT. Translation gives CASSVQVANTIYF.

The J gene is TRBJ2-5, the V gene TRBV10-3; D possibly corresponds to TRBD2 (6 bases). This CDR3 comprises 14 residues. Germline CDR1 and CDR2: ENHRY and SYGVKD. Trimming took 2 bases from V and 2 from J, leaving 9 bases between them. CDR3 DNA sequence: TGTGCCATCAGTGAGGGACTACCTCAAGAGACCCAGTACTTC. Translation gives CAISEGLPQETQYF.

The chain joins TRBV11-2 to TRBJ2-3, with 7 bases aligning to TRBD2. Germline CDR1 is SGHAT and CDR2 is FQNNGV. With V trimmed by 4 bases and J by 6 bases, 7 bases remained unmatched. The CDR3 spans 14 residues. The CDR3 nucleotides read TGTGCCAGCAGCTCCCAGACTAGCAAGGATACGCAGTATTTT. Translation gives CASSSQTSKDTQYF.

The V call is TRBV4-2, the J call TRBJ1-5; no firm D call. The CDR3 totals 14 residues. The V gene lost 2 bases and the J gene lost 6 bases, with 11 bases spanning the gap. CDR1 and CDR2 (germline): LGHNA, YNFKEQ. CDR3 sequence reads: CASSQPQEGQPQHF. CDR3 nucleotides: TGTGCCAGCAGCCAACCCCAAGAGGGTCAGCCCCAGCATTTT.

The chain couples TRBV6-5 to TRBJ2-3; 7 nucleotides align to TRBD2. CDR1 is MNHEY, CDR2 SVGAGI, per germline. The CDR3 sequence is 14 residues long. V dropped 6 bases and J dropped 0; count of bases not matched to a gene: 3. The CDR3 coding sequence is TGTGCCAGCAGACTAGCGTTAAGCACAGATACGCAGTATTTT. It is translated as CASRLALSTDTQYF.

This chain joins TRBV30 and TRBJ1-1, with TRBD1 matching 10 bases. Germline V lookup: CDR1 GTSNPN, CDR2 SVGIG (reference sequence). The CDR3 extends over 13 amino acids. The V and J ends lost 0 bases and 11 bases, in that order; junction bases with no gene match: 6. The CDR3 region has the DNA TGTGCCTGGAGTGTGGGACAGGGGACCTTCGCTTTCTTT. Amino acid sequence: CAWSVGQGTFAFF.

This sequence joins TRBV4-3 and TRBJ2-3; 13 bases match TRBD2. CDR1 is LGHNA and CDR2 is YSLEER in the germline V gene. The CDR3 sequence is 17 residues long. V dropped 3 bases and J dropped 0; count of bases not matched to a gene: 3. As DNA, the CDR3 is TGCGCCAGCAGCCAGGGACTAGCGGGACATAGCACAGATACGCAGTATTTT. It yields the protein CASSQGLAGHSTDTQYF.

CDR3 nucleotide sequence: TGTGCTAGTGGTTCTAGCGGGAGTGTCACAGATACGCAGTATTTT. As protein: CASGSSGSVTDTQYF. This chain joins TRBV12-5 and TRBJ2-3; TRBD2 agrees at 10 bases. The V and J ends lost 4 bases and 2 bases, in that order; junction bases with no gene match: 3. Germline V gene data show CDR1 as LGHNT and CDR2 as FRNRAP. The CDR3 loop spans 15 amino acids.

This clone was counted between two and nine times. The rearrangement links TRBV29-1 to TRBJ2-4, with 11 bases matching TRBD2. CDR1 and CDR2 (germline): SQVTM, ANQGSEA. V trimming: 7 bases; J trimming: 6 bases; junction bases outside the gene matches: 2. The CDR3 is 12 amino acids. The CDR3 DNA sequence: TGCAGCGCCGGGACTAGCGGAAACATTCAGTACTTC. Its protein product is CSAGTSGNIQYF.